The 10 T cell receptor beta chains presented below share a single source sample, sequenced in a study of T cell responses to AZD1222 COVID-19 vaccine. Measured with immunoSEQ multiplex PCR; TCRdb has only the in-frame clones, and not every one. The repertoire includes about 140,000 clones, around nine tenths of them detected once, and about 1.8% sits in the top ten. Sequencing used peripheral blood, obtained 28 days after the second AZD1222 dose. The receptors were sampled from an adult who received the AZD1222 COVID-19 vaccine.

V usage is TRBV4-3 and J usage is TRBJ1-4, with 12 bases lining up with TRBD1. With 5 bases clipped from V and 7 bases from J, the junction kept 23 bases outside the gene matches. Germline assignment: CDR1 LGHNA and CDR2 YSLEER. The CDR3 runs to 21 residues. The CDR3 reads CASSTQAATGTGGATGEKLFF. The CDR3 DNA is TGCGCCAGCAGCACTCAAGCCGCAACCGGGACAGGGGGCGCGACTGGTGAAAAACTGTTTTTT.

The table lists this clone with a few counts. V gene TRBV11-2 combines with J gene TRBJ2-5; D is perhaps TRBD2 (7 bases). Germline V gene lookup returns CDR1 SGHAT and CDR2 FQNNGV. V lost 2 bases and J lost 4, with 17 bases in between. This CDR3 region has 16 residues. CDR3: CASSLLPGGGGETQYF. The CDR3, as DNA: TGTGCCAGCAGCTTACTACCGGGGGGCGGCGGAGAGACCCAGTACTTC.

This chain uses TRBV9 with TRBJ2-7; tentatively, D is TRBD2 (6 bases). The germline V and J ends were trimmed by 3 bases and 6 bases, with 10 bases remaining between them. CDR3 length equals 12 residues. Germline V gene data show CDR1 as SGDLS and CDR2 as YYNGEE. CDR3 DNA: TGTGCCAGCAGCGCTAGCGATGGCGAGCAGTACTTC. It specifies CASSASDGEQYF.

The chain is built from TRBV24-1 and TRBJ1-5; D is perhaps TRBD1 (5 bases). The V end lost 9 bases, the J end lost 6 bases, and 14 bases lay between the germline ends. In germline, CDR1 is KGHDR, CDR2 SFDVKD. The CDR3 extends over 13 amino acids. The CDR3 DNA follows: TGTGCCACCGGGCAGGCTGGGGGTCAGCCCCAGCATTTT. Translating it yields CATGQAGGQPQHF.

The V gene is TRBV5-1, the J gene TRBJ2-2; TRBD1 agrees at 8 bases. Trimming took 4 bases from V and 4 from J; bases not matched to a gene: 6. The CDR3 runs 15 residues. From germline, CDR1 is SGHRS and CDR2 YFSETQ. The CDR3 sequence: CASSGGTGGTGELFF. The CDR3 coding sequence is TGCGCCAGCAGCGGTGGAACAGGGGGCACCGGGGAGCTGTTTTTT. Full variable domain (missing parts from reference TRBV5-1 and TRBJ2-2): KAGVTQTPRYLIKTRGQQVTLSCSPISGHRSVSWYQQTPGQGLQFLFEYFSETQRNKGNFPGRFSGRQFSNSRSEMNVSTLELGDSALYLCASSGGTGGTGELFFGEGSRLTVL.

This chain links TRBV3-1 (or the pseudogene TRBV3-2) with TRBJ1-2; D remains unclear. Deletions cut 0 bases from V and 8 bases from J, with 16 bases between. There are 15 residues in the CDR3. CDR1 and CDR2 from the germline V gene are LGHDT and YNNKEL (reference sequence). CDR3 residues: CASSQESSGGFGYTF. As DNA, the CDR3 is TGTGCCAGCAGCCAAGAAAGTTCGGGAGGGTTCGGCTACACCTTC.

Points on this clone: The germline gene is not matched at one end of the junction; a read error may be the cause. Other DNA sequences in the sample encode the same CDR3. The J gene is TRBJ2-3, the V gene TRBV10-2, with D perhaps TRBD1 or TRBD2 (5 bases each). The CDR3 sequence is 14 residues long. Per germline, CDR1 WSHSY and CDR2 SAAADI. This chain's CDR3 is CASRAGTGTDTRYF. CDR3 DNA: TGCGCCAGTAGAGCCGGGACGGGCACAGATACGCGGTATTTT.

The rearrangement joins TRBV24-1 to TRBJ2-5; D remains unclear. This CDR3 has 12 amino acids. V lost 2 bases and J lost 4, with 4 bases in between. Germline CDR1 is KGHDR and CDR2 is SFDVKD. Here the CDR3 DNA reads TGTGCCACCAGTGATTCCAGAGAGACCCAGTACTTC. Encoded protein: CATSDSRETQYF.

The J gene is TRBJ2-2, the V gene TRBV7-3; D remains unclear. The germline V and J ends were trimmed by 2 bases and 1 base, with 14 bases remaining between them. Germline V gene sequence: CDR1 SGHTA, CDR2 FQGTGA. The CDR3 is 17 amino acids. CDR3 coding DNA: TGTGCCAGCAGCTTATCTTCGCGGTCCTTGAACACCGGGGAGCTGTTTTTT. As protein: CASSLSSRSLNTGELFF.

V usage is TRBV9 and J usage is TRBJ2-1; no clear D gene. CDR3 size: 14 residues. The germline V gene has CDR1 SGDLS and CDR2 YYNGEE. V was pared by 3 bases and J by 4 bases, with 11 bases between. As DNA, the CDR3 is TGTGCCAGCAGCGCAGGAGCCGGTTACAATGAGCAGTTCTTC. This codes for CASSAGAGYNEQFF.